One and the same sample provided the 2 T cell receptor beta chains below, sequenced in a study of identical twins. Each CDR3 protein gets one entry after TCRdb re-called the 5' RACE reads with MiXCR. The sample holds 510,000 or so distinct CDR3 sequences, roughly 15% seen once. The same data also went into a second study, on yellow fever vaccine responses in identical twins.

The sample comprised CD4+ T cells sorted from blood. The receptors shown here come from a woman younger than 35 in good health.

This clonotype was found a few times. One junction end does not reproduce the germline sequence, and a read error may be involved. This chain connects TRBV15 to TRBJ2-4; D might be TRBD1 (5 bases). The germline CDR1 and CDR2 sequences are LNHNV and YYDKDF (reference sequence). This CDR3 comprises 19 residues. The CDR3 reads CATSRDLTVWTLAKNIQYF. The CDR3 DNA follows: TGTGCCACTAGCAGAGATCTGACAGTATGGACACTAGCCAAAAACATTCAGTACTTC.

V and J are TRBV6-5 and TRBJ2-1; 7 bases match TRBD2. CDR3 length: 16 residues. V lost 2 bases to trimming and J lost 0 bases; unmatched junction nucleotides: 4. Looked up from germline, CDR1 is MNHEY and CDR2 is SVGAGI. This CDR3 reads CASSYSWTSSYNEQFF. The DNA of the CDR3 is TGTGCCAGCAGTTACAGTTGGACTAGCTCCTACAATGAGCAGTTCTTC.